This entry lists 3 T cell receptor beta chains sequenced from one sample in a study of low-dose radiotherapy and immunotherapy resistance in tumors. It was with a constant-region primer and a V-primer adapter that TCRs were amplified over around 19 PCR cycles. TCRdb reprocessed the reads with MiXCR, giving one entry per CDR3 protein. The sample yields about 52,000 distinct CDR3 sequences, 33% seen once. Sample time point: after trial treatment. Treatment here: LDRT plus nivolumab, ipilimumab, low-dose cyclophosphamide and aspirin (RACIN trial). The sequencing here drew on PBMCs, taken after low-dose radiotherapy plus immunotherapy. These receptors came from a male donor with rectosigmoid adenocarcinoma.

This clonotype was seen many times. The chain is built from TRBV4-3 and TRBJ1-1, with D perhaps TRBD1 (5 bases). The germline CDR1 and CDR2 sequences are LGHNA and YSLEER. Trimming removed 1 base at V and 10 bases at J, with 10 bases between. There are 12 residues in the CDR3. The CDR3 spells CASSQGWQGAFF. Written as DNA, the CDR3 is TGCGCCAGCAGCCAAGGGTGGCAGGGAGCTTTCTTT.

This clonotype was recorded many times. This chain connects TRBV7-2 to TRBJ2-3; the D is unclear. Trimming removed 1 base at V and 2 bases at J, with 4 bases between. The CDR3 covers 13 residues. The germline V gene encodes CDR1 SGHTA and CDR2 FQGNSA. The CDR3 bases are TGTGCCAGCAGCTTAGGCTACACAGATACGCAGTATTTT. Translating gives CASSLGYTDTQYF.

This clonotype was counted ten times or more. V is TRBV29-1 and J is TRBJ1-1, with a weak D call TRBD1 (6 bases). Germline V CDR1 and CDR2: SQVTM, ANQGSEA. V gave up 3 bases and J gave up 5 bases, with 19 bases separating them. This CDR3 is 15 amino acids long. The CDR3 coding sequence is TGCAGCGTTGAGGGATTGGGGGGCGATTATACTGAAGCTTTCTTT. This sequence encodes CSVEGLGGDYTEAFF.